A selection of T cell receptor beta chains follows, all from one sample in a study of blood T cell repertoires in COVID-19. Profiled with immunoSEQ multiplex PCR; TCRdb holds only in-frame clones, not every one. The sample lists fewer than 150,000 clones; around 87% were seen once. Sequenced: peripheral blood. Receptors originate from a woman aged 60-75 years with acute or convalescent COVID-19. CDR3s include the opening cysteine and the closing phenylalanine or tryptophan. Fields, in order: J gene, CDR3 length, V gene, clone size, D gene, CDR3 protein, CDR3 DNA. The D gene is left open where the match is weak. Rows may omit the clone size; those that give it use once, few, many or a size class.

TRBJ1-4 | 15 | TRBV5-1 | - | TRBD1 | CASSLRQGVDEKLFF | TGCGCCAGCAGCTTGCGGCAGGGGGTGGACGAAAAACTGTTTTTT
TRBJ1-4 | 14 | TRBV6-5 | - | - | CASSYNLKGEKLFF | TGTGCCAGCAGTTACAACCTTAAGGGGGAAAAACTGTTTTTT
TRBJ2-1 | 11 | TRBV29-1 | - | - | CSVETANEQFF | TGCAGCGTGGAGACAGCCAATGAGCAGTTCTTC
TRBJ1-4 | 18 | TRBV18 | few | TRBD1 | CASSPLPTGRGLVEKLFF | TGTGCCAGCTCACCACTCCCGACAGGGAGAGGATTGGTTGAAAAACTGTTTTTT
TRBJ1-2 | 19 | TRBV24-1 | - | TRBD1 | CATSDPARDRGLSGRGYTF | TGTGCCACCAGTGATCCAGCCCGGGACAGGGGCCTGTCCGGTAGAGGCTACACCTTC
TRBJ1-5 | 15 | TRBV19 | - | TRBD1 | CASRYGQAPNQPQHF | TGTGCCAGTCGATACGGACAGGCCCCAAATCAGCCCCAGCATTTT
TRBJ1-5 | 15 | TRBV10-3 | - | TRBD1 | CAIRDPGQLNQPQHF | TGTGCCATCAGGGATCCGGGACAGCTGAATCAGCCCCAGCATTTT
TRBJ1-1 | 12 | TRBV5-1 | few | TRBD1 | CASSYGQGEAFF | TGCGCCAGCAGTTACGGACAGGGAGAAGCTTTCTTT
TRBJ2-1 | 16 | TRBV2 | - | - | CASSNLARSSYNEQFF | TGTGCCAGCAGTAACCTAGCGAGGAGCTCCTACAATGAGCAGTTCTTC
TRBJ2-5 | 16 | TRBV3-1/TRBV3-2 | - | TRBD1 | CASSRGTGNIQETQYF | TGTGCCAGCAGCCGCGGGACAGGAAACATTCAAGAGACCCAGTACTTC
TRBJ1-5 | 15 | TRBV18 | - | TRBD1 | CASSGQGTGSQPQHF | TGTGCCAGCTCCGGACAGGGGACGGGAAGTCAGCCCCAGCATTTT
TRBJ1-2 | 15 | TRBV28 | - | TRBD1 | CASSSKGQGRGGYTF | TGTGCCAGCAGTTCCAAGGGACAGGGGAGAGGTGGCTACACCTTC
TRBJ2-6 | 19 | TRBV28 | - | - | CASSSAIPGLSSGANVLTF | TGTGCCAGCAGTTCGGCCATCCCGGGTCTCAGCTCTGGGGCCAACGTCCTGACTTTC
TRBJ2-5 | 15 | TRBV6-1 | - | TRBD1 | CASKIGQGGRETQYF | TGTGCCAGCAAAATCGGACAGGGCGGCCGAGAGACCCAGTACTTC
TRBJ2-5 | 14 | TRBV19 | - | TRBD2 | CASSIGGREKTQYF | TGTGCCAGTAGTATCGGGGGGAGGGAAAAGACCCAGTACTTC
TRBJ2-3 | 18 | TRBV4-1 | - | TRBD2 | CASRLELAGGLSTDTQYF | TGCGCCAGCAGATTGGAACTAGCGGGAGGGCTTAGCACAGATACGCAGTATTTT
TRBJ2-7 | 13 | TRBV30 | - | TRBD1 | CAWSVGGPYEQYF | TGTGCCTGGAGTGTAGGGGGCCCCTACGAGCAGTACTTC
TRBJ1-4 | 17 | TRBV21-1 | - | - | CASTGHRRGKGNEKLFF | TGTGCCAGCACTGGACACCGAAGGGGAAAGGGAAATGAAAAACTGTTTTTT
TRBJ1-1 | 10 | TRBV12-3/TRBV12-4 | - | - | CASSLREAFF | TGTGCCAGCAGTTTGCGGGAAGCTTTCTTT
TRBJ1-2 | 16 | TRBV4-1 | - | - | CASSQDVTATGYGYTF | TGCGCCAGCAGCCAAGATGTTACAGCCACTGGGTATGGCTACACCTTC
TRBJ2-1 | 16 | TRBV5-1 | - | - | CASSLDGSRSYNEQFF | TGCGCCAGCAGCTTGGATGGCTCCCGCTCCTACAATGAGCAGTTCTTC
TRBJ1-5 | 14 | TRBV10-3 | - | - | CAISESRSNQPQHF | TGTGCCATCAGTGAGTCTCGTAGCAATCAGCCCCAGCATTTT
TRBJ2-1 | 12 | TRBV10-3 | - | TRBD2 | CAISVSGSEQFF | TGTGCCATCAGTGTTAGCGGGAGTGAGCAGTTCTTC